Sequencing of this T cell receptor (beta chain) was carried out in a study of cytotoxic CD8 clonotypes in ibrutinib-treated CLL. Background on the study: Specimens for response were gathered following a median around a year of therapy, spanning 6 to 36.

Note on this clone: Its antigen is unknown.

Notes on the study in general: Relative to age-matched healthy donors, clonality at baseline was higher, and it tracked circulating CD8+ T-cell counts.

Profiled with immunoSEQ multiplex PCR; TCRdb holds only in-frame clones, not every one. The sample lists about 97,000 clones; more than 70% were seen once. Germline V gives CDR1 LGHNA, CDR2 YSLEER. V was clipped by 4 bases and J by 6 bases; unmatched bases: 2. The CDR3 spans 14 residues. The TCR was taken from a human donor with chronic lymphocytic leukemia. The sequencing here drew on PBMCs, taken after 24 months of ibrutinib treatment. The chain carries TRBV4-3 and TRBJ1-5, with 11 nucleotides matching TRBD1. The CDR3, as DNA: TGCGCCAGCAGCCGGACAGGGGGCAGTCAGCCCCAGCATTTT. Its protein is CASSRTGGSQPQHF.